One sample yielded the 24 T cell receptor beta chains listed below, sequenced in a study of blood T cells in healthy people across ages. A second roughly 6 to 12 cycle PCR used barcoded and J-beta primers. MiXCR was run by TCRdb on the 5' RACE reads, yielding one entry per CDR3 protein. Here the sample spans about 1,600,000 distinct CDR3 sequences, around two fifths being singletons. Sequenced sample: blood. These receptors originate from a woman aged 18-29 years in good health.

Comment on this clonotype: A read error is possible here, since a much larger clone lies one base away. The V and J genes are TRBV11-2 and TRBJ2-4; D unclear. This CDR3 is built from 15 residues. V was clipped by 5 bases and J by 8 bases, with 19 bases between them. CDR1 SGHAT and CDR2 FQNNGV come from the germline V gene. CDR3: CASSVLSKVNDIQYF. The DNA of the CDR3 is TGTGCCAGCAGCGTACTATCGAAGGTCAATGACATTCAGTACTTC.

The rearrangement uses TRBV5-6 and TRBJ1-2; the D gene is possibly TRBD1 (6 bases). CDR1 is SGHDT, CDR2 YYEEEE, per germline. Trimming removed 5 bases from V and 4 bases from J, with 12 bases in between. CDR3 length: 13 amino acids. CDR3 nucleotide sequence: TGTGCCAGCAGGGCACAGGGCCCCTATGGCTACACCTTC. This gives the protein CASRAQGPYGYTF.

The count of this clonotype is one. This sequence joins TRBV20-1 and TRBJ2-7; tentatively, D is TRBD1 or TRBD2 (5 bases each). Between the trimmed V and J ends, which lost 0 bases and 1 base, there was a span of 16 bases. Germline loops: CDR1 DFQATT, CDR2 SNEGSKA (reference sequence). The CDR3 loop spans 16 amino acids. CDR3 protein: CSARDLGRAASYEQYF. DNA of the CDR3: TGCAGTGCTAGAGATCTGGGGCGGGCGGCTTCCTACGAGCAGTACTTC.

This clonotype was detected only once. The rearrangement uses TRBV11-2 and TRBJ2-2, with 9 nucleotides matching TRBD1. The CDR3 consists of 15 residues. V gave up 10 bases and J gave up 6 bases; unmatched junction bases: 12. The germline CDR1 and CDR2 sequences are SGHAT and FQNNGV. CDR3 loop: CATSRGTGYSGELFF. CDR3 sequence (DNA): TGTGCCACCTCTCGGGGGACAGGGTATTCCGGGGAGCTGTTTTTT.

The chain couples TRBV20-1 to TRBJ2-3; tentatively, D is TRBD1 or TRBD2 (7 bases each). This CDR3 contains 14 residues. Looked up from germline, CDR1 is DFQATT and CDR2 is SNEGSKA (reference sequence). V dropped 2 bases and J dropped 2 bases, with 11 bases sitting between them. The CDR3 is CSARQGGPTDTQYF. The CDR3 DNA reads as TGCAGTGCTAGACAGGGGGGGCCCACAGATACGCAGTATTTT.

This chain links TRBV4-1 with TRBJ2-3; tentative D call: TRBD2 (5 bases). Trimming took 2 bases from V and 0 from J, leaving 12 bases between them. CDR3 length: 16 residues. Germline assignment: CDR1 MGHRA and CDR2 YSYEKL. CDR3 protein: CASSQWAGGSTDTQYF. CDR3 coding DNA: TGCGCCAGCAGCCAATGGGCTGGCGGGAGCACAGATACGCAGTATTTT.

This chain joins TRBV6-1 and TRBJ2-4, with D possibly being TRBD1 (6 bases). The J call is in doubt because the DNA end fits TRBJ2-7 better. CDR3 size: 13 residues. Germline values: CDR1 MNHNS, CDR2 SASEGT. This chain's CDR3 is CASSGGTGYEQYF. The CDR3, as DNA: TGTGCCAGCAGCGGCGGAACAGGGTACGAGCAGTACTTC.

V usage is TRBV14 and J usage is TRBJ2-3, with D possibly TRBD2 on 6 matching bases. The V and J ends lost 0 bases and 2 bases respectively, with 12 bases between them. CDR3 length equals 16 residues. Germline V CDR1 and CDR2: SGHDN, FVKESK. CDR3 in DNA: TGTGCCAGCAGCCAAGAGGGCGGGACTGTCACAGATACGCAGTATTTT. Residues: CASSQEGGTVTDTQYF.

This chain links TRBV28 with TRBJ1-2; no clear D gene. CDR3 size: 11 residues. The V end lost 2 bases, the J end lost 10 bases, and 8 bases lay between the germline ends. Germline CDR1 reads MDHEN; CDR2 reads SYDVKM. The CDR3 coding sequence is TGTGCCAGCAGTTTAGAGGCGGTCTACACCTTC. Its translation: CASSLEAVYTF.

In its sample, this clonotype was seen a few times. The CDR3 bases are TGTGCCAGCAGTTTTAGGGGGAATTCGGGGGAGCAGTACTTC. This sequence encodes CASSFRGNSGEQYF. The gene calls are TRBV12-3 or TRBV12-4 and TRBJ2-7; tentatively, D is TRBD1 (6 bases). The CDR3 sequence is 14 residues long. The V and J ends lost 3 bases and 7 bases respectively, with 16 bases between them.

The rearrangement uses TRBV6-4 and TRBJ2-1, with TRBD2 matching 14 bases. Germline CDR1 and CDR2: MRHNA and SNTAGT. This CDR3 is 17 amino acids long. Losses at the gene ends were 4 bases for V and 2 bases for J; bases not matched to a gene: 4. CDR3: CASSATSGGEAYNEQFF. The CDR3 bases are TGTGCCAGCAGTGCGACTAGCGGGGGGGAGGCCTACAATGAGCAGTTCTTC.

J is TRBJ1-2 and V is TRBV28, with D unresolved. Trimming stripped 5 bases from V and 1 base from J, with 8 bases between. Germline assignment: CDR1 MDHEN and CDR2 SYDVKM. There are 13 residues in the CDR3. The CDR3 DNA reads as TGTGCCAGCAGTGTAACGGATAACTATGGCTACACCTTC. It codes for CASSVTDNYGYTF.

The chain has TRBV29-1 and TRBJ2-6; 10 bases line up with TRBD1. The length of the CDR3 is 18 residues. Germline V gene sequence: CDR1 SQVTM, CDR2 ANQGSEA. V shed 5 bases and J 2 bases; nucleotides not matched to a gene: 12. The DNA for the CDR3 is TGCAGCGTTCGTTTAGGGACAGGGGAACCAACTGGGGCCAACGTCCTGACTTTC. It encodes CSVRLGTGEPTGANVLTF.

This clonotype came up once. V and J are TRBV5-1 and TRBJ2-3; D is perhaps TRBD1 or TRBD2 (5 bases each). V lost 0 bases, J lost 4 bases, and 15 bases lay in between. Germline values: CDR1 SGHRS, CDR2 YFSETQ. The CDR3 sequence is 16 residues long. The CDR3 region is CASSLERGRRADTQYF. The CDR3 region has the DNA TGCGCCAGCAGCTTGGAGAGGGGTAGAAGGGCAGATACGCAGTATTTT.

This clonotype was observed a few times. The chain carries TRBV5-6 and TRBJ2-4; D not certain. The J call may be faulty, since TRBJ2-7 better matches the DNA end. There are 18 residues in the CDR3. Germline CDR1 is SGHDT and CDR2 is YYEEEE. CDR3 nucleotides: TGTGCCAGCAGCTTGGCAGTTTCAAGGACGGGTAATAGGGACGAGCAGTACTTC. Amino acids: CASSLAVSRTGNRDEQYF.

The V call is TRBV10-3, the J call TRBJ2-7, with 10 bases identical to TRBD2. From germline, CDR1 is ENHRY and CDR2 SYGVKD. The CDR3 extends over 13 amino acids. V dropped 10 bases and J dropped 2; count of bases not matched to a gene: 5. The CDR3 coding sequence is TGTGCCAGCGGGACTAGCGTAACCTACGAGCAGTACTTC. Protein sequence: CASGTSVTYEQYF.

V is TRBV4-1 and J is TRBJ2-1; D perhaps matches TRBD1 (6 bases). The J call is uncertain, as TRBJ2-7 better fits the DNA end. CDR3 size: 15 residues. Germline lookup yields CDR1 MGHRA and CDR2 YSYEKL. The CDR3 here is CASSDTGSSYNEQYF. CDR3 DNA: TGCGCCAGCAGCGATACAGGGAGCTCCTACAATGAGCAGTACTTC.

This clonotype has a handful of counts. This chain uses TRBV20-1 with TRBJ2-1, with 7 positions matching TRBD2. CDR3 length equals 15 residues. The germline CDR1 and CDR2 sequences are DFQATT and SNEGSKA (reference sequence). V lost 1 base to trimming and J lost 1 base; unmatched junction nucleotides: 4. Written as DNA, the CDR3 is TGCAGTGCTAGAGCGAATAGCGGGTCCTACAATGAGCAGTTCTTC. It encodes CSARANSGSYNEQFF.

On this clonotype: The germline gene is not matched at one end of the junction; a read error may be the cause. The rearrangement links TRBV24-1 to TRBJ2-1; D may be TRBD1 (6 bases). The CDR3 runs to 18 residues. Germline CDR1 and CDR2: KGHDR and SFDVKD. CDR3 protein: CATSSPGVSISSYNEQLF. CDR3 bases: TGTGCCACGAGCAGTCCAGGGGTTTCTATCAGCTCCTACAATGAGCAGCTCTTC.

V usage is TRBV28 and J usage is TRBJ2-1, with D unresolved. The CDR3 has 16 amino acids. Germline V gives CDR1 MDHEN, CDR2 SYDVKM. The V and J ends lost 5 bases and 0 bases respectively, with 14 bases between them. The chain's CDR3 is CASSHQTWGSYNEQFF. The CDR3 region has the DNA TGTGCCAGCAGTCACCAGACTTGGGGCTCCTACAATGAGCAGTTCTTC.

This clonotype showed up just a few times. The chain has TRBV7-6 and TRBJ2-7, with TRBD1 matching 9 bases. CDR1 SGHVS and CDR2 FNYEAQ come from the germline V gene. The CDR3 is made up of 15 amino acids. Trimming removed 5 bases from V and 4 bases from J; junction bases left unmatched: 9. The CDR3 sequence: CASSKDTGGAYEQYF. The DNA of the CDR3 is TGTGCCAGCAGCAAAGACACAGGGGGCGCGTACGAGCAGTACTTC.

Regarding this clonotype: At one end the junction does not follow the germline gene, possibly because of a read error. V is TRBV20-1 and J is TRBJ2-1; no clear D. Germline V CDR1 and CDR2: DFQATT, SNEGSKA (reference sequence). The CDR3 contains 18 residues. The CDR3 nucleotides are TGCAGGGCTACCCAGAGTAGCCGACGGTTGAGCTCCTACAATGAGCAGTTCTTC. Encoded protein: CRATQSSRRLSSYNEQFF.

The chain employs TRBV20-1 and TRBJ2-7; TRBD1 matches 9 bases. J gave up 3 bases and V 4 bases, and 10 bases lay outside the gene matches. Germline CDR1 DFQATT, CDR2 SNEGSKA (reference sequence). The CDR3 consists of 15 residues. CDR3 nucleotide sequence: TGCAGTGCTACAAAACCGGGACAGGGCTTCTACGAGCAGTACTTC. Translation: CSATKPGQGFYEQYF.

This chain links TRBV4-1 with TRBJ2-7; no reliable D call. V shed 1 base and J shed 1 base, with 11 bases lying between them. Germline V gene sequence: CDR1 MGHRA, CDR2 YSYEKL. There are 15 residues in the CDR3. CDR3: CASSQVGSKSYEQYF. As DNA, the CDR3 is TGCGCCAGCAGCCAAGTGGGCAGTAAGTCCTACGAGCAGTACTTC.